The 25 T cell receptor beta chains presented below share a single source sample, sequenced in a study of T cell clonality in common variable immunodeficiency. Using immunoSEQ multiplex PCR, the repertoire was profiled, and TCRdb retains in-frame clones only, with some absent. This repertoire lists tens of thousands of clones without singletons; 10% to 15% sits in the top ten. Sequences were obtained from peripheral blood mononuclear cells. These TCRs come from a person aged 18 to 70 in good health.

This clone was observed at least ten times. The CDR3 sequence is CSAPAGSGYTF. The CDR3 DNA, read in part, is TGCAGTGCTCCGGCGGGGAGTGGC. This rearrangement joins TRBV20-1 to TRBJ1-2; D not resolved. Read sequence stops 3 residues before the CDR3 end, and the germline J gene provides the missing end. Germline loops: CDR1 DFQATT, CDR2 SNEGSKA (reference sequence). V lost 5 bases and J 7 bases, leaving 11 bases between the germline ends. The CDR3 runs to 11 residues.

This clone showed up many times. Read sequence stops 3 residues before the CDR3 end, and the germline J gene provides the missing end. This chain joins TRBV6-2 or TRBV6-3 and TRBJ2-1, with a tentative D call TRBD1 (5 bases). V lost 2 bases and J lost 7, with 9 bases in between. There are 13 residues in the CDR3. The V gene's germline CDR1 is MNHEY and CDR2 SVGEGT. CDR3 DNA, as far as it was read: TGTGCCAGCAGTTACAGCAGGGTGAATGAG. It translates to CASSYSRVNE. The entire CDR3 reads CASSYSRVNEQFF.

This clone was recorded at least ten times. The CDR3 end falls 3 residues outside the read, so it is completed with the germline J gene. The chain carries TRBV29-1 and TRBJ2-4; 12 nucleotides align to TRBD2. The CDR3 has 15 amino acids. With 6 bases clipped from V and 9 bases from J, the junction kept 12 bases outside the gene matches. The germline V gene has CDR1 SQVTM and CDR2 ANQGSEA. CDR3 bases read: TGCAGCGTGAGACTAGCGGGGGAGGCGGGAAGCATT. Protein product: CSVRLAGEAGSI. The full CDR3 protein is CSVRLAGEAGSIQYF.

This clone was observed many times. With the read ending 3 residues before the CDR3 end, the germline J gene is used to fill in that end. V usage is TRBV18 and J usage is TRBJ1-1, with D unresolved. Per the germline V gene, CDR1 is KGHSH and CDR2 is LQKENI. V lost 5 bases and J lost 1, with 8 bases in between. This CDR3 comprises 13 residues. The CDR3 bases that were read are TGTGCCAGCTCAGAGGGCCAGAACACTGAA. Residues: CASSEGQNTE. The full-length CDR3 reads as CASSEGQNTEAFF. Variable domain in full (rest from reference TRBV18 and TRBJ1-1): NAGVMQNPRHLVRRRGQEARLRCSPMKGHSHVYWYRQLPEEGLKFMVYLQKENIIDESGMPKERFSAEFPKEGPSILRIQQVVRGDSAAYFCASSEGQNTEAFFGQGTRLTVV.

This clone was picked up a small number of times. The read ends 3 residues early relative to the CDR3; the germline J gene fills the gap. This sequence joins TRBV7-2 and TRBJ1-2; D uncertain. The CDR3 is 15 residues long. In germline, CDR1 is SGHTA, CDR2 FQGNSA. CDR3 in amino acids: CASSLVRGTGNDYTF. CDR3 DNA, as far as it was read: TGTGCCAGCAGCTTAGTCCGGGGTACGGGAAATGAC.

Ten or more counts support this clone. Read data end 3 residues before the CDR3 end; the end is taken from the germline J gene. The rearrangement uses TRBV7-6 and TRBJ2-2; TRBD1 agrees at 7 bases. J gave up 0 bases and V 7 bases, and 8 bases lay outside the gene matches. This CDR3 comprises 16 residues. Germline CDR1 SGHVS, CDR2 FNYEAQ. This chain's CDR3 is CASNPGGPTNTGELFF. CDR3 DNA (partial): TGTGCCAGCAATCCAGGGGGACCCACGAACACCGGGGAG.

This clone was seen many times. The CDR3 end falls 3 residues outside the read, so it is completed with the germline J gene. The chain recombines TRBV19 with TRBJ1-6, with 9 bases identical to TRBD1. The J segment lost 12 bases and the V segment lost 5 bases, leaving 14 bases of the junction unmatched. The CDR3 covers 16 residues. The germline gives CDR1 LNHDA, CDR2 SQIVND (reference sequence). Incomplete CDR3 DNA: TGTGCCAGTAGTCCACCCCTACAGGGGGCTTCCAGACCC. It encodes CASSPPLQGASRP. The complete CDR3 sequence is CASSPPLQGASRPLHF.

This clone was recorded many times. The read stops 3 residues short of the end of the CDR3; the missing end is completed from the germline J gene. The chain employs TRBV2 and TRBJ1-2, with D possibly matching TRBD1 (6 bases). CDR1 is SNHLY and CDR2 is FYNNEI in the germline V gene. The CDR3 extends over 14 amino acids. The chain's CDR3 is CASRSRQQGQGYTF. The part of the CDR3 DNA that was read is TGTGCCAGCAGATCGCGTCAACAGGGTCAAGGC.

This clone was seen only a few times. The CDR3 extends 3 residues past the end of the read, so its final part is completed from the germline J gene. The V call is TRBV19, the J call TRBJ1-2, with D perhaps matching TRBD1 (5 bases). Germline CDR1 LNHDA, CDR2 SQIVND (reference sequence). CDR3 length: 14 residues. The CDR3: CASSSIGREYDYTF. The part of the CDR3 DNA that was read is TGTGCCAGTAGTAGTATCGGCAGGGAATACGAC.

As to this clone: The sequenced fragment ends 3 residues before the CDR3 boundary, so the rest is inferred from the germline J gene. The genes are TRBV6-2 or TRBV6-3 and TRBJ2-4; D is perhaps TRBD1 (5 bases). CDR3 size: 13 residues. The germline CDR1 and CDR2 sequences are MNHEY and SVGEGT. CDR3 sequence: CASSYERGRVQYF. The sequenced part of the CDR3 DNA is TGTGCCAGCAGTTACGAGCGCGGCAGGGTT.

This clone was picked up many times. Coverage ceases 3 residues before the CDR3 finishes, and the germline J gene fills in the end. The chain couples TRBV10-1 to TRBJ1-4; D possibly corresponds to TRBD1 (5 bases). Trimming took 6 bases from V and 3 from J, leaving 17 bases between them. The CDR3 is made up of 16 amino acids. CDR1 is WNHNN and CDR2 is SYGVQD in the germline V gene (reference sequence). The CDR3 here is CASRGHGAGANEKLFF. The DNA read from the CDR3 is TGCGCCAGCAGGGGGCACGGAGCTGGGGCTAATGAAAAA.

This clone was seen only a few times. The read comes to an end 3 residues before the CDR3 does, leaving the germline J gene to fill in the end. The rearrangement links TRBV5-1 to TRBJ1-2, with 10 nucleotides matching TRBD1. Per the germline V gene, CDR1 is SGHRS and CDR2 is YFSETQ. The J segment lost 4 bases and the V segment lost 3 bases, leaving 9 bases of the junction unmatched. The CDR3 is 16 residues long. The CDR3: CASSSPTGGAGYGYTF. Partial CDR3 DNA: TGCGCCAGCAGCTCCCCGACAGGGGGCGCGGGCTATGGC.

This clone was seen many times. The read stops 3 residues short of the end of the CDR3; the missing end is completed from the germline J gene. The chain combines TRBV7-3 with TRBJ1-2, with a tentative D call TRBD1 (5 bases). CDR1 is SGHTA, CDR2 FQGTGA, per germline. The CDR3 covers 13 residues. The CDR3: CASSLGALQGYTF. CDR3 DNA (partial): TGTGCCAGCAGCCTAGGGGCCCTCCAAGGC.

The table lists this clone with many counts. The CDR3 is cut off 3 residues early in the read; its end comes from the germline J gene. This chain links TRBV20-1 with TRBJ1-1; no reliable D call. The CDR3 loop spans 14 amino acids. The germline V gene has CDR1 DFQATT and CDR2 SNEGSKA (reference sequence). Deletions cut 0 bases from V and 4 bases from J, with 12 bases between. The sequenced part of the CDR3 DNA is TGCAGTGCTAGAGATTCAGCAAGGGTCACTGAA. As protein: CSARDSARVTE. The full CDR3 protein is CSARDSARVTEAFF.

This clone was seen many times. Read coverage stops 3 residues before the CDR3 terminus; the germline J gene supplies the remainder. V usage is TRBV2 and J usage is TRBJ1-4, with TRBD1 identical over 8 bases. V shed 9 bases, J shed 6 bases, and the junction held 9 bases outside the gene matches. The CDR3 covers 14 residues. Germline CDR1 SNHLY, CDR2 FYNNEI. The CDR3 DNA, read in part, is TGTGCCAGTATCCCGGGACAGGCCCATGAAAAA. Translated: CASIPGQAHEK. The full CDR3 sequence reads CASIPGQAHEKLFF.

In this sample, this clone turned up many times. The CDR3 goes on 3 residues after the read ends, and that part is filled in from the germline J gene. The chain uses TRBV7-3 and TRBJ2-3, with 9 positions matching TRBD1. CDR3 length: 15 amino acids. CDR1 and CDR2 from the germline V gene are SGHTA and FQGTGA. V shed 6 bases and J 3 bases; nucleotides not matched to a gene: 7. CDR3 amino acids: CASSPGTGRTDTQYF. The covered CDR3 bases are TGTGCCAGCAGTCCCGGGACAGGGCGGACAGATACG. Combining the CDR3 with reference TRBV7-3 and TRBJ2-3 gives the whole variable domain GAGVSQTPSNKVTEKGKYVELRCDPISGHTALYWYRQSLGQGPEFLIYFQGTGAADDSGLPNDRFFAVRPEGSVSTLKIQRTERGDSAVYLCASSPGTGRTDTQYFGPGTRLTVL.

Only a few counts were recorded for this clone. The CDR3 is cut off 3 residues early in the read; its end comes from the germline J gene. The chain links TRBV19 to TRBJ1-2; D not resolved. The V end lost 7 bases, the J end lost 7 bases, and 10 bases lay between the germline ends. The germline V gene has CDR1 LNHDA and CDR2 SQIVND (reference sequence). CDR3 length equals 11 residues. CDR3 DNA, as far as it was read: TGTGCCAGTATGCTAGGATCTGGC. It yields the protein CASMLGSG. In full, the CDR3 is CASMLGSGYTF.

This clone came up many times. The CDR3 end falls 3 residues outside the read, so it is completed with the germline J gene. The V and J genes are TRBV29-1 and TRBJ1-1, with 10 bases identical to TRBD1. Germline V gene lookup returns CDR1 SQVTM and CDR2 ANQGSEA. Trimming took 6 bases from V and 5 from J; bases not matched to a gene: 9. The CDR3 totals 14 residues. CDR3 DNA, as far as it was read: TGCAGCGTGGCCGCGGACAGGGGGAGAACTGAA. This translates into CSVAADRGRTE. The whole CDR3 sequence is CSVAADRGRTEAFF.

In regard to this clone: The read falls 3 residues short of the CDR3 end, and the missing part is taken from the germline J gene. J is TRBJ1-2 and V is TRBV11-2; 11 bases agree with TRBD1. Looked up from germline, CDR1 is SGHAT and CDR2 is FQNNGV. J lost 1 base, V lost 9 bases, and 7 bases had no gene match. The CDR3 sequence is 15 residues long. The CDR3 reads CASTDRGHGNYGYTF. Partial CDR3 DNA: TGTGCCAGTACGGACAGGGGGCATGGTAACTATGGC.

The table lists this clone with many counts. The read is 3 residues too short to cover the CDR3 end, so that end is filled in from the germline J gene. The chain carries TRBV7-3 and TRBJ2-2; 8 nucleotides line up with TRBD2. Germline CDR1 SGHTA, CDR2 FQGTGA. This CDR3 comprises 14 residues. J gave up 5 bases and V 3 bases, and 2 bases lay outside the gene matches. The covered CDR3 bases are TGTGCCAGCAGCTTCAGCGGGGGAACCGGGGAG. This sequence encodes CASSFSGGTGE. The full CDR3 reads CASSFSGGTGELFF.

This clone showed up many times. The CDR3 end falls 3 residues outside the read, so it is completed with the germline J gene. The chain joins TRBV19 to TRBJ2-5; TRBD1 matches 7 bases. The CDR3 totals 13 residues. V lost 5 bases to trimming and J lost 5 bases; unmatched junction nucleotides: 5. Germline V gives CDR1 LNHDA, CDR2 SQIVND (reference sequence). The CDR3 bases that were read are TGTGCCAGTAGTGAAACAGGGGCGGAGACC. Protein sequence: CASSETGAET. The full-length CDR3 reads as CASSETGAETQYF. The full variable domain, in which reference TRBV19 and TRBJ2-5 provide the parts outside the CDR3, is DGGITQSPKYLFRKEGQNVTLSCEQNLNHDAMYWYRQDPGQGLRLIYYSQIVNDFQKGDIAEGYSVSREKKESFPLTVTSAQKNPTAFYLCASSETGAETQYFGPGTRLLVL.

This clone was counted at least ten times. This chain's CDR3 is CASSEEWGPTDTQYF. The covered CDR3 bases are TGTGCCAGCAGTGAAGAATGGGGGCCGACAGATACG. This chain links TRBV6-1 with TRBJ2-3; TRBD1 is a possible D gene (6 bases). The missing CDR3 end, 3 residues past where the read stops, is filled in from the germline J gene. The V and J ends lost 1 base and 3 bases respectively, with 11 bases between them. There are 15 residues in the CDR3. Germline assignment: CDR1 MNHNS and CDR2 SASEGT.

About this clone: From the germline J gene comes the end of the CDR3, since the read stops 3 residues before it. The chain recombines TRBV5-1 with TRBJ2-7; the D gene is possibly TRBD2 (6 bases). Looked up from germline, CDR1 is SGHRS and CDR2 is YFSETQ. The ends were cut back, 4 bases at V and 4 bases at J, with 18 bases in the middle. This CDR3 is 15 amino acids long. CDR3 region: CASSPGTVIVYEQYF. The DNA read from the CDR3 is TGCGCCAGCAGCCCCGGGACTGTAATCGTATACGAG.

This clone came up many times. The CDR3 extends 3 residues past the end of the read, so its final part is completed from the germline J gene. The chain has TRBV5-1 and TRBJ1-2, with D possibly being TRBD1 (6 bases). Germline loops: CDR1 SGHRS, CDR2 YFSETQ. CDR3 size: 14 residues. Trimming removed 0 bases from V and 7 bases from J, with 13 bases in between. The DNA read from the CDR3 is TGCGCCAGCAGCTTGGGACAGGCTTCCCCTGGC. Protein: CASSLGQASPG. In full, the CDR3 reads CASSLGQASPGYTF.

This clone was seen at least ten times. The read ends 3 residues early relative to the CDR3; the germline J gene fills the gap. The chain carries TRBV20-1 and TRBJ1-4; tentatively, D is TRBD1 (5 bases). Between the trimmed V and J ends, which lost 3 bases and 8 bases, there was a span of 13 bases. CDR3 length: 13 amino acids. CDR1 DFQATT and CDR2 SNEGSKA come from the germline V gene (reference sequence). Partial CDR3 DNA: TGCAGTGCTAGGAGGAAGGGGAGCGAAAAA. This codes for CSARRKGSEK. The CDR3 in full is CSARRKGSEKLFF.